The rows below give T cell receptor beta chains drawn from one sample of a study of T cell responses to AZD1222 COVID-19 vaccine. Some clones are missing from TCRdb's copy, which holds only in-frame ones; the method was immunoSEQ multiplex PCR. The data show over 95,000 clones, roughly nine tenths seen once. The sample was peripheral blood, taken on day 0 of AZD1222 vaccination. The receptors were gathered from an adult in good health. Both conserved end residues are part of each CDR3. The D gene is left open where the match is weak. Clone size is shown for a subset of rows, as once, few, many or a class of expanded clone.

D: .
size: .
length: 12
J: TRBJ2-1
V: TRBV29-1
CDR3: CSVPSSGRGQFF
DNA: TGCAGCGTTCCTTCGTCCGGAAGGGGGCAGTTCTTC

D: .
size: once
length: 13
J: TRBJ2-7
V: TRBV6-5
CDR3: CASGAVSSYEQYF
DNA: TGTGCCAGCGGAGCGGTAAGCTCCTACGAGCAGTACTTC

D: .
size: .
length: 15
J: TRBJ1-3
V: TRBV7-6
CDR3: CASSLAVFSGNTIYF
DNA: TGTGCCAGCAGCTTAGCGGTATTCTCTGGAAACACCATATATTTT

D: .
size: .
length: 12
J: TRBJ1-2
V: TRBV6-5
CDR3: CASRGRDYGYTF
DNA: TGTGCCAGCCGAGGCAGGGACTATGGCTACACCTTC

D: .
size: .
length: 13
J: TRBJ1-5
V: TRBV29-1
CDR3: CSAWDKGNQPQHF
DNA: TGCAGCGCCTGGGACAAGGGCAATCAGCCCCAGCATTTT

D: .
size: .
length: 16
J: TRBJ2-7
V: TRBV30
CDR3: CAWSVLPRAASYEQYF
DNA: TGTGCCTGGAGTGTACTCCCTAGGGCAGCATCCTACGAGCAGTACTTC

D: .
size: .
length: 13
J: TRBJ1-5
V: TRBV11-2
CDR3: CASSQDLNQPQHF
DNA: TGTGCCAGCAGCCAGGACCTAAATCAGCCCCAGCATTTT

D: TRBD1
size: .
length: 16
J: TRBJ1-3
V: TRBV5-1
CDR3: CASGSGTGSSGNTIYF
DNA: TGCGCCAGCGGGTCCGGGACAGGGAGCTCTGGAAACACCATATATTTT

D: TRBD2
size: .
length: 16
J: TRBJ2-1
V: TRBV30
CDR3: CAWRDWRGGVYNEQFF
DNA: TGTGCCTGGAGAGACTGGCGGGGGGGCGTTTACAATGAGCAGTTCTTC

D: .
size: .
length: 15
J: TRBJ1-5
V: TRBV4-1
CDR3: CASSQGYRENQPQHF
DNA: TGCGCCAGCAGCCAAGGCTACAGGGAAAATCAGCCCCAGCATTTT

D: .
size: .
length: 14
J: TRBJ1-4
V: TRBV6-5
CDR3: CASNPGGRNEKLFF
DNA: TGTGCCAGCAATCCGGGCGGAAGAAATGAAAAACTGTTTTTT

D: .
size: .
length: 13
J: TRBJ1-5
V: TRBV19
CDR3: CASSGQPNQPQHF
DNA: TGTGCCAGTAGTGGGCAGCCCAATCAGCCCCAGCATTTT

D: .
size: .
length: 15
J: TRBJ1-4
V: TRBV6-6
CDR3: CASSKEGSTNEKLFF
DNA: TGTGCCAGCAGTAAGGAGGGGTCCACTAATGAAAAACTGTTTTTT

D: TRBD1
size: .
length: 14
J: TRBJ1-1
V: TRBV11-2
CDR3: CASSSVTGGTEAFF
DNA: TGTGCCAGCAGCTCAGTGACAGGGGGCACTGAAGCTTTCTTT

D: .
size: .
length: 13
J: TRBJ2-7
V: TRBV5-1
CDR3: CASSGQGSYEQYF
DNA: TGCGCCAGCAGTGGGCAGGGATCCTACGAGCAGTACTTC

D: TRBD2
size: .
length: 17
J: TRBJ2-3
V: TRBV9
CDR3: CASSAISGGVSTDTQYF
DNA: TGTGCCAGCAGCGCCATTAGCGGGGGGGTCTCCACAGATACGCAGTATTTT

D: TRBD1
size: .
length: 14
J: TRBJ2-4
V: TRBV7-9
CDR3: CASSSGQGRSIQYF
DNA: TGTGCCAGCAGCTCTGGACAGGGAAGGAGCATTCAGTACTTC

D: .
size: .
length: 15
J: TRBJ2-7
V: TRBV7-2
CDR3: CASSLVRGSGYEQYF
DNA: TGTGCCAGCAGCTTAGTACGCGGGTCGGGCTACGAGCAGTACTTC

D: TRBD1
size: .
length: 16
J: TRBJ1-1
V: TRBV11-2
CDR3: CASSLRWTGERTEAFF
DNA: TGTGCCAGCAGCCTTCGTTGGACAGGGGAAAGGACTGAAGCTTTCTTT

D: TRBD1
size: .
length: 15
J: TRBJ1-2
V: TRBV18
CDR3: CASSPWTGSAYGYTF
DNA: TGTGCCAGCTCACCTTGGACAGGGTCGGCCTATGGCTACACCTTC

D: .
size: .
length: 15
J: TRBJ1-4
V: TRBV10-1
CDR3: CASSEGGGVNEKLFF
DNA: TGCGCCAGCAGTGAGGGAGGGGGAGTCAATGAAAAACTGTTTTTT

D: TRBD1
size: .
length: 13
J: TRBJ2-5
V: TRBV6-5
CDR3: CASIRDRGETQYF
DNA: TGTGCCAGCATAAGGGACAGGGGGGAGACCCAGTACTTC

D: TRBD1
size: .
length: 16
J: TRBJ1-3
V: TRBV7-8
CDR3: CASSLKATGAGNTIYF
DNA: TGTGCCAGCAGCCTGAAAGCGACAGGGGCTGGAAACACCATATATTTT

D: .
size: few
length: 17
J: TRBJ1-2
V: TRBV19
CDR3: CASSIGTIGQTVYGYTF
DNA: TGTGCCAGTAGTATAGGAACCATTGGACAGACGGTCTATGGCTACACCTTC

D: TRBD1
size: .
length: 12
J: TRBJ1-2
V: TRBV12-3/TRBV12-4
CDR3: CASGQGDYGYTF
DNA: TGTGCCAGCGGGCAGGGGGACTATGGCTACACCTTC

D: .
size: .
length: 15
J: TRBJ2-7
V: TRBV6-2/TRBV6-3
CDR3: CASSYPVAAPREQYF
DNA: TGTGCCAGCAGTTACCCCGTCGCGGCACCGCGCGAGCAGTACTTC

D: .
size: .
length: 13
J: TRBJ2-7
V: TRBV5-4
CDR3: CASSLEGDYEQYF
DNA: TGTGCCAGCAGCCTGGAAGGGGACTACGAGCAGTACTTC

D: TRBD1
size: .
length: 17
J: TRBJ1-5
V: TRBV7-2
CDR3: CASSLAGTGRTNQPQHF
DNA: TGTGCCAGCAGCTTAGCGGGGACAGGGAGAACAAATCAGCCCCAGCATTTT

D: TRBD1
size: .
length: 16
J: TRBJ1-2
V: TRBV27
CDR3: CASSFQGALSRYGYTF
DNA: TGTGCCAGCAGTTTTCAGGGGGCCCTATCTCGGTATGGCTACACCTTC

D: .
size: once
length: 15
J: TRBJ1-5
V: TRBV28
CDR3: CASSRGLNSNQPQHF
DNA: TGTGCCAGCAGTCGCGGGCTGAATAGCAATCAGCCCCAGCATTTT

D: TRBD1
size: .
length: 16
J: TRBJ1-6
V: TRBV5-6
CDR3: CASSLRTGGADSPLHF
DNA: TGTGCCAGCAGCTTAAGGACAGGGGGCGCGGATTCACCCCTCCACTTT

D: .
size: .
length: 15
J: TRBJ2-3
V: TRBV27
CDR3: CASSRYRDSTDTQYF
DNA: TGTGCCAGCAGTCGCTACAGGGACAGCACAGATACGCAGTATTTT

D: .
size: .
length: 16
J: TRBJ2-7
V: TRBV19
CDR3: CASSIDGGISSYEQYF
DNA: TGTGCCAGTAGTATAGATGGGGGGATAAGCTCCTACGAGCAGTACTTC

D: .
size: .
length: 14
J: TRBJ1-3
V: TRBV19
CDR3: CASMRGALENTIYF
DNA: TGTGCCAGTATGCGGGGGGCGCTCGAAAACACCATATATTTT

D: TRBD2
size: few
length: 17
J: TRBJ2-1
V: TRBV4-1
CDR3: CASSQDAPSGGASVQFF
DNA: TGCGCCAGCAGCCAAGACGCGCCTAGCGGGGGGGCTTCTGTGCAGTTCTTC

D: .
size: .
length: 14
J: TRBJ1-2
V: TRBV3-1/TRBV3-2
CDR3: CASSQGHLLYGYTF
DNA: TGTGCCAGCAGCCAGGGACATCTCCTTTATGGCTACACCTTC

D: .
size: .
length: 16
J: TRBJ1-6
V: TRBV27
CDR3: CASRTTSTLPNSPLHF
DNA: TGTGCCAGCAGGACGACATCCACTCTTCCCAATTCACCCCTCCACTTT

D: TRBD1
size: .
length: 14
J: TRBJ2-7
V: TRBV6-5
CDR3: CASREGQGSYEQYF
DNA: TGTGCCAGCAGGGAGGGACAGGGCTCCTACGAGCAGTACTTC

D: TRBD1
size: .
length: 14
J: TRBJ1-5
V: TRBV25-1
CDR3: CASSDGQGGQPQHF
DNA: TGTGCCAGCAGTGACGGACAGGGCGGTCAGCCCCAGCATTTT

D: .
size: .
length: 16
J: TRBJ2-7
V: TRBV11-1
CDR3: CASSLVPQGRLDEQYF
DNA: TGTGCCAGCAGCTTAGTTCCACAGGGTCGTCTGGACGAGCAGTACTTC

D: .
size: .
length: 15
J: TRBJ2-2
V: TRBV30
CDR3: CAWSYGILNTGELFF
DNA: TGTGCCTGGAGTTACGGGATCTTAAACACCGGGGAGCTGTTTTTT